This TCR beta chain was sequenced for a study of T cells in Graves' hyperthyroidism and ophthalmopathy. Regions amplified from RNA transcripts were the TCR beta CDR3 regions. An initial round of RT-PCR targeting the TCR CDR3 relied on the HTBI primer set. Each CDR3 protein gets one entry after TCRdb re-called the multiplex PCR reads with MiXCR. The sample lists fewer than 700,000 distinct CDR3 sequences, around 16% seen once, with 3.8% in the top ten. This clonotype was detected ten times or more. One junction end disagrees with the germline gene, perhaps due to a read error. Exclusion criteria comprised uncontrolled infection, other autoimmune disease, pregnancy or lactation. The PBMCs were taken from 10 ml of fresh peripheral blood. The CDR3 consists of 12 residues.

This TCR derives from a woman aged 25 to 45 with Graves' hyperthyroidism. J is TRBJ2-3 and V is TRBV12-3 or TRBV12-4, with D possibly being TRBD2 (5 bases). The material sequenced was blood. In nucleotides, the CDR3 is TGTACCAGCAGGCGGGGCACAGATACGCAGTATTTT. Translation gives CTSRRGTDTQYF.